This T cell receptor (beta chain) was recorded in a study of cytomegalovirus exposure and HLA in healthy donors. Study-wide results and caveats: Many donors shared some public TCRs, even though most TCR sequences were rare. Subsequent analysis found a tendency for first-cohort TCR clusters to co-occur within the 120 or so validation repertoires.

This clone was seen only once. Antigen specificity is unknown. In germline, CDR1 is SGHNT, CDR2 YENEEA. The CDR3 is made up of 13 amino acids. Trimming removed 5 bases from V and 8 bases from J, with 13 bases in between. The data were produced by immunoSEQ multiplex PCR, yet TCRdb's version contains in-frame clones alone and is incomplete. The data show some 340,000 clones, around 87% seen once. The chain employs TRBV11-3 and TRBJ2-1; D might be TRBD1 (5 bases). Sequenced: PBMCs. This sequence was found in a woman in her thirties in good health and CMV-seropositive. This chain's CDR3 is CASSPSQGDEQFF. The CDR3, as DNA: TGTGCCAGCAGCCCCTCCCAGGGCGATGAGCAGTTCTTC.